The rows below give T cell receptor beta chains drawn from one sample of a study of shared clonotypes between healthy human individuals. Profiling relied on immunoSEQ multiplex PCR, and the TCRdb table lists in-frame clones only, not all of them. Altogether approximately 1.5 million clones are present, 95% to 99% being singletons, with the ten largest covering about 0.42%. Sequenced input: naive CD4+ T cells sorted from blood. The receptors here all came from a man aged 25-40 years in good health. Each CDR3 is given with its conserved first and last residue. Fields, in order: V gene, D gene, J gene, clone size, CDR3 protein, CDR3 DNA. D genes are given only for firm matches. Rows give clone size only sometimes, using once, few, many, or a class for an expanded clone.

V gene: TRBV28
D gene: TRBD2
J gene: TRBJ2-1
clone size: .
CDR3 protein: CASSSPAGALYNEQFF
CDR3 DNA: TGTGCCAGCAGCTCACCAGCGGGAGCTTTATACAATGAGCAGTTCTTC

V gene: TRBV11-2
D gene: .
J gene: TRBJ2-1
clone size: .
CDR3 protein: CASSPDGNNEQFF
CDR3 DNA: TGTGCCAGCAGCCCCGACGGAAACAATGAGCAGTTCTTC

V gene: TRBV7-7
D gene: .
J gene: TRBJ1-1
clone size: .
CDR3 protein: CASSPRPNTEAFF
CDR3 DNA: TGTGCCAGCAGCCCGCGTCCGAACACTGAAGCTTTCTTT

V gene: TRBV19
D gene: TRBD1
J gene: TRBJ1-1
clone size: .
CDR3 protein: CASSGQGATEAFF
CDR3 DNA: TGTGCCAGTAGTGGACAGGGGGCGACTGAAGCTTTCTTT

V gene: TRBV28
D gene: .
J gene: TRBJ2-7
clone size: .
CDR3 protein: CASSVTTYEQYF
CDR3 DNA: TGTGCCAGCAGCGTAACAACCTACGAGCAGTACTTC

V gene: TRBV7-8
D gene: TRBD2
J gene: TRBJ2-7
clone size: .
CDR3 protein: CASSLTSGAYEQYF
CDR3 DNA: TGTGCCAGCAGCTTGACTAGCGGGGCCTACGAGCAGTACTTC

V gene: TRBV27
D gene: TRBD1
J gene: TRBJ2-7
clone size: .
CDR3 protein: CASSLDTGGTYEQYF
CDR3 DNA: TGTGCCAGCAGTTTGGATACAGGGGGGACCTACGAGCAGTACTTC

V gene: TRBV10-3
D gene: .
J gene: TRBJ2-1
clone size: .
CDR3 protein: CAISELSSYNEQFF
CDR3 DNA: TGTGCCATCAGTGAGCTGAGCTCCTACAATGAGCAGTTCTTC

V gene: TRBV30
D gene: .
J gene: TRBJ2-7
clone size: .
CDR3 protein: CAWGRGVYEQYF
CDR3 DNA: TGTGCCTGGGGCAGGGGAGTCTACGAGCAGTACTTC

V gene: TRBV10-3
D gene: TRBD2
J gene: TRBJ2-1
clone size: .
CDR3 protein: CAIRGLAGGFNEQFF
CDR3 DNA: TGTGCCATCAGGGGACTAGCGGGAGGGTTCAATGAGCAGTTCTTC

V gene: TRBV11-2
D gene: .
J gene: TRBJ2-3
clone size: .
CDR3 protein: CASSLDGSTDTQYF
CDR3 DNA: TGTGCCAGCAGCCTAGACGGCTCCACAGATACGCAGTATTTT

V gene: TRBV28
D gene: TRBD2
J gene: TRBJ2-7
clone size: .
CDR3 protein: CASSSPVAGETYEQYF
CDR3 DNA: TGTGCCAGCAGCTCTCCGGTAGCGGGAGAAACCTACGAGCAGTACTTC

V gene: TRBV7-7
D gene: .
J gene: TRBJ2-2
clone size: once
CDR3 protein: CASSHMDSGTGELFF
CDR3 DNA: TGTGCTAGCAGCCATATGGACAGCGGCACCGGGGAGCTGTTTTTT

V gene: TRBV27
D gene: TRBD1
J gene: TRBJ2-7
clone size: .
CDR3 protein: CASSPGQGNYEQYF
CDR3 DNA: TGTGCCAGCAGTCCGGGACAGGGCAACTACGAGCAGTACTTC

V gene: TRBV10-3
D gene: TRBD1
J gene: TRBJ2-2
clone size: .
CDR3 protein: CAISETFQGAAANTGELFF
CDR3 DNA: TGTGCCATCAGTGAGACGTTTCAGGGGGCGGCTGCGAACACCGGGGAGCTGTTTTTT

V gene: TRBV19
D gene: TRBD1
J gene: TRBJ1-5
clone size: .
CDR3 protein: CASIPDRAHSNQPQHF
CDR3 DNA: TGTGCCAGTATACCCGACAGGGCCCATAGCAATCAGCCCCAGCATTTT

V gene: TRBV5-4
D gene: .
J gene: TRBJ2-7
clone size: .
CDR3 protein: CASSAQGTVFGVQYF
CDR3 DNA: TGTGCCAGCAGCGCTCAGGGGACCGTTTTCGGTGTGCAGTACTTC

V gene: TRBV19
D gene: .
J gene: TRBJ1-5
clone size: .
CDR3 protein: CASKNFRGSNQPQHF
CDR3 DNA: TGTGCCAGTAAGAATTTCAGGGGAAGCAATCAGCCCCAGCATTTT

V gene: TRBV5-1
D gene: .
J gene: TRBJ2-3
clone size: .
CDR3 protein: CASSLDGGTDTQYF
CDR3 DNA: TGCGCCAGCAGCTTGGACGGGGGAACAGATACGCAGTATTTT

V gene: TRBV5-1
D gene: .
J gene: TRBJ1-1
clone size: .
CDR3 protein: CASSSGRQGFNTEAFF
CDR3 DNA: TGCGCCAGCAGCTCGGGGAGGCAGGGGTTCAACACTGAAGCTTTCTTT

V gene: TRBV7-9
D gene: .
J gene: TRBJ2-2
clone size: .
CDR3 protein: CASSRILGNTGELFF
CDR3 DNA: TGTGCCAGCAGCCGAATACTTGGAAACACCGGGGAGCTGTTTTTT

V gene: TRBV5-6
D gene: .
J gene: TRBJ2-2
clone size: .
CDR3 protein: CASSSRAQGRTGELFF
CDR3 DNA: TGTGCCAGCAGCTCTCGGGCCCAAGGTCGGACCGGGGAGCTGTTTTTT

V gene: TRBV7-9
D gene: .
J gene: TRBJ2-1
clone size: .
CDR3 protein: CATDEQFF
CDR3 DNA: TGTGCAACAGATGAGCAGTTCTTC

V gene: TRBV27
D gene: .
J gene: TRBJ2-2
clone size: few
CDR3 protein: CASRVRGELFF
CDR3 DNA: TGTGCCAGCAGAGTCAGGGGGGAGCTGTTTTTT

V gene: TRBV2
D gene: TRBD1
J gene: TRBJ1-5
clone size: .
CDR3 protein: CASSPQGAKQPQHF
CDR3 DNA: TGTGCCAGCAGTCCACAGGGGGCGAAACAGCCCCAGCATTTT

V gene: TRBV19
D gene: .
J gene: TRBJ1-5
clone size: .
CDR3 protein: CASRNAQGYQPQHF
CDR3 DNA: TGTGCCAGTAGGAATGCTCAGGGATACCAGCCCCAGCATTTT

V gene: TRBV9
D gene: .
J gene: TRBJ2-1
clone size: .
CDR3 protein: CASSVARGEQFF
CDR3 DNA: TGTGCCAGCAGCGTAGCTAGGGGCGAGCAGTTCTTC

V gene: TRBV7-2
D gene: .
J gene: TRBJ2-7
clone size: .
CDR3 protein: CASSLGGPFSYEQYF
CDR3 DNA: TGTGCCAGCAGCTTAGGGGGCCCCTTCTCCTACGAGCAGTACTTC

V gene: TRBV13
D gene: TRBD1
J gene: TRBJ2-6
clone size: .
CDR3 protein: CASRTTGVPGANVLTF
CDR3 DNA: TGTGCCAGCAGAACAACAGGGGTTCCTGGGGCCAACGTCCTGACTTTC

V gene: TRBV28
D gene: .
J gene: TRBJ1-5
clone size: .
CDR3 protein: CASRTGGVHQPQHF
CDR3 DNA: TGTGCCAGCAGAACGGGAGGGGTCCATCAGCCCCAGCATTTT

V gene: TRBV2
D gene: TRBD1
J gene: TRBJ1-1
clone size: .
CDR3 protein: CASSEPGTDEAFF
CDR3 DNA: TGTGCCAGCAGTGAACCCGGGACAGATGAAGCTTTCTTT

V gene: TRBV7-2
D gene: .
J gene: TRBJ1-1
clone size: .
CDR3 protein: CASSLALYGREAFF
CDR3 DNA: TGTGCCAGCAGCTTAGCTTTGTACGGGAGGGAAGCTTTCTTT

V gene: TRBV2
D gene: .
J gene: TRBJ2-2
clone size: .
CDR3 protein: CASSATGMAPGELFF
CDR3 DNA: TGTGCCAGCAGTGCCACAGGGATGGCTCCCGGGGAGCTGTTTTTT

V gene: TRBV28
D gene: .
J gene: TRBJ2-1
clone size: once
CDR3 protein: CASSPAGRGYNEQFF
CDR3 DNA: TGTGCCAGCAGTCCCGCGGGTCGGGGCTACAATGAGCAGTTCTTC

V gene: TRBV11-2
D gene: .
J gene: TRBJ1-5
clone size: .
CDR3 protein: CASSLREDSNQPQHF
CDR3 DNA: TGTGCCAGCAGCTTAAGGGAGGATAGCAATCAGCCCCAGCATTTT

V gene: TRBV9
D gene: TRBD1
J gene: TRBJ1-2
clone size: .
CDR3 protein: CASSVGGTGENYGYTF
CDR3 DNA: TGTGCCAGCAGCGTAGGAGGGACAGGGGAAAACTATGGCTACACCTTC

V gene: TRBV13
D gene: .
J gene: TRBJ2-3
clone size: .
CDR3 protein: CASSLGRGSDTDTQYF
CDR3 DNA: TGTGCCAGCAGCTTAGGCCGGGGTAGCGACACAGATACGCAGTATTTT

V gene: TRBV6-6
D gene: TRBD1
J gene: TRBJ1-5
clone size: .
CDR3 protein: CASSRDRNQPQHF
CDR3 DNA: TGTGCCAGCAGCCGGGACAGGAATCAGCCCCAGCATTTT

V gene: TRBV7-9
D gene: TRBD2
J gene: TRBJ2-3
clone size: .
CDR3 protein: CASSRTSGSTDTQYF
CDR3 DNA: TGTGCCAGCAGCCGTACTAGCGGAAGCACAGATACGCAGTATTTT

V gene: TRBV7-8
D gene: .
J gene: TRBJ1-2
clone size: once
CDR3 protein: CASSLAEHLLSGYTF
CDR3 DNA: TGTGCCAGCAGCTTAGCGGAACACCTACTCAGTGGCTACACCTTC